This T cell receptor beta chain stems from a study of T cell responses to AZD1222 COVID-19 vaccine. In regard to this clone: Its antigen is unidentified.

Sequenced by immunoSEQ multiplex PCR; TCRdb stores in-frame clones only, minus some. The sample carries about 150,000 clones, approximately 88% recorded once. The study's findings and limits: Only after the peak T cell response were repertoires sampled. Baseline serology detected seropositivity in only six AZD1222 recipients. Clonal diversity was possibly underestimated, and white British individuals and females predominated among donors.

The CDR3 contains 15 residues. Germline CDR1 MNHEY, CDR2 SVGAGI. The V gene end was trimmed by 2 bases and the J gene end by 4 bases; junction bases not matched to a gene: 6. Material: peripheral blood, obtained on day 0 of MenACWY control vaccination. The gene calls are TRBV6-5 and TRBJ2-7, with TRBD2 matching 9 bases. The sequence derives from an adult in good health. The CDR3 coding sequence is TGTGCCAGCAGTTACGCCGGGACTAGCCGATACGAGCAGTACTTC. It codes for CASSYAGTSRYEQYF.